This TCR beta chain came from a study of T cell responses to AZD1222 COVID-19 vaccine. This table comes from immunoSEQ multiplex PCR, and its TCRdb copy is limited to in-frame clones, with some not included. The data contain tens of thousands of clones, over 60% of them singletons. Germline V gene sequence: CDR1 SGHAT, CDR2 FQDESV (reference sequence). The V and J ends lost 4 bases and 0 bases respectively, with 6 bases between them. The CDR3 sequence is 13 residues long. The genes are TRBV11-1 and TRBJ2-5, with D perhaps TRBD1 (5 bases). The TCR comes from an adult in good health. The sample here was peripheral blood, taken on day 0 of AZD1222 vaccination. The CDR3 protein is CASSSTDQETQYF. DNA of the CDR3: TGTGCCAGCAGCTCGACAGACCAAGAGACCCAGTACTTC.